The 17 T cell receptor beta chains presented below share a single source sample, sequenced in a study of a mutant IDH1 vaccine in newly diagnosed glioma. The time point: week 23, last vaccination. Vaccination used 300 ug of mutant IDH1 20-mer peptide per dose, with topical imiquimod. Using immunoSEQ multiplex PCR, the repertoire was profiled, and TCRdb retains in-frame clones only, with some absent. The data contain 35,000 to 50,000 clones, about four fifths of them singletons. For these TCRs, the target antigens are not known. Here the sequenced sample was PBMCs, taken from a glioma patient whose treatment included an IDH1 peptide vaccine. The receptors originated from a woman between 18 and 29 years old with glioma. Some clones in this sample may be carry-over from other donors' samples.

V is TRBV18 and J is TRBJ2-7, with D possibly TRBD2 on 5 matching bases. Looked up from germline, CDR1 is KGHSH and CDR2 is LQKENI. This CDR3 is built from 12 residues. V lost 6 bases and J lost 4, with 10 bases in between. CDR3 bases: TGTGCCAGCTCCCCAGGACTGTACGAGCAGTACTTC. Translation: CASSPGLYEQYF. Full variable domain (missing parts from reference TRBV18 and TRBJ2-7): NAGVMQNPRHLVRRRGQEARLRCSPMKGHSHVYWYRQLPEEGLKFMVYLQKENIIDESGMPKERFSAEFPKEGPSILRIQQVVRGDSAAYFCASSPGLYEQYFGPGTRLTVT.

The chain joins TRBV23-1 to TRBJ2-5; no clear D. TRBV23-1 is an ORF, with its function uncertain. Between the trimmed V and J ends, which lost 0 bases and 2 bases, there was a span of 4 bases. This CDR3 has 13 amino acids. CDR3 nucleotide sequence: TGCGCCAGCAGTCAATCGAAACAAGAGACCCAGTACTTC. It codes for CASSQSKQETQYF.

The gene calls are TRBV9 and TRBJ2-7; 9 bases are shared with TRBD1. Trimming cost V 4 bases and J 6 bases; bases outside gene matches: 20. Germline CDR1 and CDR2: SGDLS and YYNGEE. This CDR3 region has 18 residues. The CDR3: CASSPRDRVHAGLGEQYF. In nucleotides, the CDR3 is TGTGCCAGCAGCCCTCGGGACAGGGTACACGCTGGCCTCGGCGAGCAGTACTTC.

This clone was observed a single time. This sequence joins TRBV7-3 and TRBJ2-1; 11 nucleotides line up with TRBD2. V dropped 3 bases and J dropped 6; count of bases not matched to a gene: 4. The germline gives CDR1 SGHTA, CDR2 FQGTGA. This CDR3 has 15 amino acids. CDR3 loop: CASSFTGTSGNEQFF. CDR3 nucleotide sequence: TGTGCCAGCAGCTTTACCGGGACTAGCGGCAATGAGCAGTTCTTC. Full variable domain (remainder filled in from reference TRBV7-3 and TRBJ2-1): GAGVSQTPSNKVTEKGKYVELRCDPISGHTALYWYRQSLGQGPEFLIYFQGTGAADDSGLPNDRFFAVRPEGSVSTLKIQRTERGDSAVYLCASSFTGTSGNEQFFGPGTRLTVL.

The sample holds one count of this clone. This chain joins TRBV5-1 and TRBJ2-2, with 7 bases identical to TRBD2. The CDR3 covers 19 residues. CDR1 and CDR2 from the germline V gene are SGHRS and YFSETQ. The trim removed 5 bases at V and 0 bases at J, leaving 16 bases unmatched. The CDR3 coding sequence is TGCGCCAGCAGTTCGATGGGAGGCGGGAGCGCAGCGAACACCGGGGAGCTGTTTTTT. Translation: CASSSMGGGSAANTGELFF. Full variable domain (remainder filled in from reference TRBV5-1 and TRBJ2-2): KAGVTQTPRYLIKTRGQQVTLSCSPISGHRSVSWYQQTPGQGLQFLFEYFSETQRNKGNFPGRFSGRQFSNSRSEMNVSTLELGDSALYLCASSSMGGGSAANTGELFFGEGSRLTVL.

The chain has TRBV11-3 and TRBJ1-2, with D perhaps TRBD1 (5 bases). The CDR3 extends over 15 amino acids. The V end lost 6 bases, the J end lost 4 bases, and 18 bases lay between the germline ends. Germline V gene lookup returns CDR1 SGHNT and CDR2 YENEEA. CDR3 loop: CASSSGGGSGYGYTF. CDR3 in DNA: TGTGCCAGCAGTTCCGGTGGGGGTTCGGGCTATGGCTACACCTTC. The variable domain in full, with the rest retrieved from reference TRBV11-3 and TRBJ1-2, is EAGVVQSPRYKIIEKKQPVAFWCNPISGHNTLYWYLQNLGQGPELLIRYENEEAVDDSQLPKDRFSAERLKGVDSTLKIQPAELGDSAVYLCASSSGGGSGYGYTFGSGTRLTVV.

This chain connects TRBV6-5 to TRBJ2-1; D remains ambiguous. CDR1 MNHEY and CDR2 SVGAGI come from the germline V gene. The CDR3 covers 13 residues. Trimming removed 7 bases at V and 3 bases at J, with 10 bases between. The CDR3 DNA reads as TGTGCCAGCAAGCTAGATCTCTACAATGAGCAGTTCTTC. It specifies CASKLDLYNEQFF.

The chain carries TRBV5-1 and TRBJ2-7, with 9 nucleotides matching TRBD2. The CDR3 extends over 15 amino acids. Germline trimming cut 1 base from V and 4 bases from J; bases unmatched to any gene: 6. Germline V gives CDR1 SGHRS, CDR2 YFSETQ. CDR3 in DNA: TGCGCCAGCAGCTTGATACTAGCGGGTGGGTACGAGCAGTACTTC. Translating gives CASSLILAGGYEQYF.

This clone was counted only a few times. V usage is TRBV27 and J usage is TRBJ1-1; no clear D. V dropped 5 bases and J dropped 0 bases, with 13 bases sitting between them. Germline loops: CDR1 MNHEY, CDR2 SMNVEV (reference sequence). CDR3 length: 15 amino acids. The CDR3 DNA reads as TGTGCCAGCAGTGCCTCAGAGTGGGTGAACACTGAAGCTTTCTTT. Translating it yields CASSASEWVNTEAFF.

The rearrangement uses TRBV27 and TRBJ2-1; D is undetermined. The CDR3 consists of 15 residues. CDR1 and CDR2 from the germline V gene are MNHEY and SMNVEV (reference sequence). V lost 2 bases and J lost 0, with 8 bases in between. The CDR3 here is CASSLRISSYNEQFF. The CDR3 DNA is TGTGCCAGCAGTTTAAGGATTAGCTCCTACAATGAGCAGTTCTTC.

V gene TRBV28 combines with J gene TRBJ2-7; D perhaps matches TRBD2 (5 bases). The V gene lost 6 bases and the J gene lost 4 bases, with 16 bases spanning the gap. Germline V gives CDR1 MDHEN, CDR2 SYDVKM. This CDR3 comprises 14 residues. The DNA of the CDR3 is TGTGCCAGCAGCCCTACGGGGTCTAGGTACGAGCAGTACTTC. It specifies CASSPTGSRYEQYF.

This clone was seen more than once but under ten times. The chain recombines TRBV6-6 with TRBJ1-5, with D possibly TRBD1 on 6 matching bases. The CDR3 loop spans 12 amino acids. V shed 8 bases and J shed 3 bases, with 8 bases lying between them. Germline V gene data show CDR1 as MNHNY and CDR2 as SVGAGI (reference sequence). For the CDR3, the DNA is TGTGCCAGCCGGGACAACAATCAGCCCCAGCATTTT. Its protein product is CASRDNNQPQHF.

The rearrangement joins TRBV7-9 to TRBJ1-2; 8 bases line up with TRBD1. This CDR3 spans 15 amino acids. Germline V gives CDR1 SEHNR, CDR2 FQNEAQ (reference sequence). V shed 4 bases and J 4 bases; nucleotides not matched to a gene: 8. The CDR3 DNA follows: TGTGCCAGCAGCTCCGTGGGACAGGAGTCCTATGGCTACACCTTC. This encodes CASSSVGQESYGYTF.

This clone appeared a few times. The chain couples TRBV5-6 to TRBJ1-5, with D unclear. In germline, CDR1 is SGHDT, CDR2 YYEEEE. This CDR3 is 17 amino acids long. V was trimmed by 4 bases and J by 0 bases, leaving 17 bases between them. The CDR3 coding sequence is TGTGCCAGCAGCCCGGGAGGTGGGCTGTATAGCAATCAGCCCCAGCATTTT. It yields the protein CASSPGGGLYSNQPQHF.

For the CDR3, the DNA is TGTGCCTGGGCTCTCTCGACTGGAAACACCATATATTTT. It is translated as CAWALSTGNTIYF. V gene TRBV30 combines with J gene TRBJ1-3; no reliable D call. Germline-derived CDR1 and CDR2 are GTSNPN and SVGIG (reference sequence). CDR3 length: 13 amino acids. Deletions cut 5 bases from V and 2 bases from J, with 10 bases between.

The chain joins TRBV30 to TRBJ2-3, with 8 bases lining up with TRBD2. Germline CDR1 reads GTSNPN; CDR2 reads SVGIG (reference sequence). The ends lost 8 bases at V and 2 bases at J; junction bases unmatched: 12. CDR3 length: 15 residues. The CDR3 protein is CAKNSGGTNTDTQYF. Written as DNA, the CDR3 is TGTGCCAAAAACAGCGGGGGCACGAACACAGATACGCAGTATTTT.

V and J are TRBV9 and TRBJ2-7; 7 bases align to TRBD1. The V segment lost 0 bases and the J segment 2 bases; nucleotides outside the gene matches: 5. The CDR3 contains 15 residues. Per the germline V gene, CDR1 is SGDLS and CDR2 is YYNGEE. The CDR3 bases are TGTGCCAGCAGCGTAGGGGACAGCGAAACCTACGAGCAGTACTTC. Translated: CASSVGDSETYEQYF.